The rows below give T cell receptor beta chains drawn from one sample of a study of Ad26.COV2.S vaccination and SARS-CoV-2 variants. TCRdb's copy holds only in-frame clones and misses some; the assay was immunoSEQ multiplex PCR. The sample shows hundreds of thousands of clones, approximately 90% of them seen only once. The sequencing used peripheral blood, collected in a trial of Ad26.COV2.S vaccine versus placebo. The receptor source for this set is a person aged 18-60 years who received the Ad26.COV2.S COVID-19 vaccine or a placebo. Both conserved end residues are part of each CDR3. A D gene is named only where the DNA matches it firmly. Clone size appears in some rows only: once, few, many, or a class for an expanded clone.

d_call	j_call	v_call	clone_size	cdr3_nt	cdr3_aa
TRBD2	TRBJ2-1	TRBV5-8	.	TGTGCCAGCAGCTTCGATATGGGACTAGCGGGGCTACACAATGAGCAGTTCTTC	CASSFDMGLAGLHNEQFF
.	TRBJ2-1	TRBV19	.	TGTGCCAGTAGCCCACTAAGGAACTCCTACAATGAGCAGTTCTTC	CASSPLRNSYNEQFF
.	TRBJ2-7	TRBV7-2	.	TGTGCCAGCAGCTTAGCGAGCGGTTCCTACGAGCAGTACTTC	CASSLASGSYEQYF
.	TRBJ1-2	TRBV28	.	TGTGCCAGCAGTACGGACGGAGGGAACTATGGCTACACCTTC	CASSTDGGNYGYTF
.	TRBJ2-3	TRBV24-1	.	TGTGCCACCAGTGACCCTCGAGCGGGCACAGATACGCAGTATTTT	CATSDPRAGTDTQYF
.	TRBJ2-1	TRBV7-3	.	TGTGCCAGCAGCTTAGACGCCTCCTCCTACAATGAGCAGTTCTTC	CASSLDASSYNEQFF
.	TRBJ1-3	TRBV28	few	TGTGCCAGCAGACCCCCAGGGACTGGAAACACCATATATTTT	CASRPPGTGNTIYF
TRBD2	TRBJ2-3	TRBV3-1/TRBV3-2	.	TGTGCCAGCAGCCTGGGGAGGTGGGGGAGGGCCTTTGAGGATACGCAGTATTTT	CASSLGRWGRAFEDTQYF
.	TRBJ1-4	TRBV10-3	.	TGTGCCATCAGTGAGACCCCTCGGCCGGAGGCTAATGAAAAACTGTTTTTT	CAISETPRPEANEKLFF
TRBD1	TRBJ1-5	TRBV10-2	.	TGCGCCAGCGCTAGGACAGGGGTTGATCAGCCCCAGCATTTT	CASARTGVDQPQHF
.	TRBJ2-7	TRBV7-2	.	TGTGCCAGCAAATTGTCTCGAGGTCGCGAGCAGTACTTC	CASKLSRGREQYF
.	TRBJ1-5	TRBV28	many	TGTGCCAGCAGTTCCCCCTTGACGGCGTATAGCAATCAGCCCCAGCATTTT	CASSSPLTAYSNQPQHF
TRBD1	TRBJ1-1	TRBV7-2	.	TGTGCCAGCAGCTCAGAACAGGGGGTGAACACTGAAGCTTTCTTT	CASSSEQGVNTEAFF
.	TRBJ1-1	TRBV5-1	.	TGCGCCAGCAGCTTTGATCTGAACACTGAAGCTTTCTTT	CASSFDLNTEAFF
TRBD1	TRBJ2-3	TRBV6-2/TRBV6-3	few	TGTGCCAGCAGCCAACCGGGACAGGGAGCAGATACGCAGTATTTT	CASSQPGQGADTQYF
.	TRBJ1-5	TRBV15	.	TGTGCCACCAGCGGCCGGGCCGGACTGCTATATAGCAATCAGCCCCAGCATTTT	CATSGRAGLLYSNQPQHF
.	TRBJ1-5	TRBV28	.	TGTGCCAGCTCCTGGGGGGCCTCGGGTTGGGACGGCAATCAGCCCCAGCATTTT	CASSWGASGWDGNQPQHF
.	TRBJ2-5	TRBV9	.	TGTGCCAGCAGCGTAGACGTATCGGGGGCCCAAGAGACCCAGTACTTC	CASSVDVSGAQETQYF
.	TRBJ1-1	TRBV7-9	few	TGTGCCAGCCGAAGTGACACTGAAGCTTTCTTT	CASRSDTEAFF
.	TRBJ1-5	TRBV9	.	TGTGCCAGCAGCATCAGGGGTAGCAATCAGCCCCAGCATTTT	CASSIRGSNQPQHF
TRBD1	TRBJ1-1	TRBV2	.	TGTGCCAGCAGTTACGGGACAGGGAAAACTGAAGCTTTCTTT	CASSYGTGKTEAFF
.	TRBJ1-1	TRBV7-2	.	TGTGCCAGCAGCTTAGGTGGCAGGGTGAACACTGAAGCTTTCTTT	CASSLGGRVNTEAFF
TRBD1	TRBJ1-6	TRBV14	.	TGTGCCAGCAGCCAAGATTTGGGACAGGGCTTATGGGCCCTCCACTTT	CASSQDLGQGLWALHF
.	TRBJ2-2	TRBV19	.	TGTGCCAGTAGTATTGCAGGTGAAACCGGGGAGCTGTTTTTT	CASSIAGETGELFF